The 10 T cell receptor beta chains listed next were all sequenced from one sample in a study of OX40 agonist ivuxolimab in advanced cancers. Repertoires were generated with immunoSEQ multiplex PCR, while TCRdb's copy carries only in-frame clones and drops some. Among roughly 41,000 clones, 85% were seen once, and the ten largest hold less than 45%. Sample: CD4+ or CD8+ T cells sorted from blood, taken in a trial of the OX40 agonist ivuxolimab. These receptors all come from an adult with an advanced solid tumor such as melanoma, head and neck, liver or kidney cancer.

The V gene is TRBV5-4, the J gene TRBJ1-3; maybe TRBD1 (6 bases). The CDR3 is made up of 14 amino acids. V was pared by 5 bases and J by 8 bases, with 17 bases between. Germline CDR1 is SGHNT and CDR2 is YYREEE (reference sequence). The CDR3 sequence is CASREDSSKDTIYF. CDR3 bases: TGTGCCAGCAGGGAGGACAGCTCTAAGGACACCATATATTTT.

The rearrangement joins TRBV12-5 to TRBJ2-1; TRBD2 agrees at 13 bases. Germline V CDR1 and CDR2: LGHNT, FRNRAP. This CDR3 comprises 14 residues. The J segment lost 12 bases and the V segment lost 7 bases, leaving 9 bases of the junction unmatched. This CDR3 reads CASETSGRARVQFF. The CDR3 DNA reads TGTGCTAGTGAAACTAGCGGGAGGGCCAGGGTGCAGTTCTTC.

The chain combines TRBV7-2 with TRBJ1-3, with D possibly matching TRBD1 (5 bases). Germline V gene data show CDR1 as SGHTA and CDR2 as FQGNSA. V was trimmed by 5 bases and J by 4 bases, leaving 15 bases between them. CDR3 length equals 15 residues. The chain's CDR3 is CASSPGGTAGNTIYF. The CDR3 nucleotides are TGTGCCAGCAGCCCAGGTGGGACCGCCGGAAACACCATATATTTT. The full variable domain, in which reference TRBV7-2 and TRBJ1-3 provide the parts outside the CDR3, is GAGVSQSPSNKVTEKGKDVELRCDPISGHTALYWYRQSLGQGLEFLIYFQGNSAPDKSGLPSDRFSAERTGGSVSTLTIQRTQQEDSAVYLCASSPGGTAGNTIYFGEGSWLTVV.

The chain is built from TRBV5-1 and TRBJ2-5, with a tentative D call TRBD1 (6 bases). V gave up 5 bases and J gave up 2 bases, with 13 bases separating them. CDR1 is SGHRS and CDR2 is YFSETQ in the germline V gene. The length of the CDR3 is 14 residues. For the CDR3, the DNA is TGCGCCAGCAGTTTTGTCAGGGGACAAGAGACCCAGTACTTC. Translation gives CASSFVRGQETQYF.

Comments on this clone: The identical CDR3 is also encoded by other nucleotide sequences in the sample. This chain links TRBV11-2 with TRBJ2-5; D gene unclear. V lost 5 bases and J lost 5, with 6 bases in between. From germline, CDR1 is SGHAT and CDR2 FQNNGV. The CDR3 has 11 amino acids. The CDR3: CASSLRETQYF. Here the CDR3 DNA reads TGTGCCAGCAGCCTAAGGGAGACCCAGTACTTC. The full variable domain, in which reference TRBV11-2 and TRBJ2-5 provide the parts outside the CDR3, is EAGVAQSPRYKIIEKRQSVAFWCNPISGHATLYWYQQILGQGPKLLIQFQNNGVVDDSQLPKDRFSAERLKGVDSTLKIQPAKLEDSAVYLCASSLRETQYFGPGTRLLVL.

This sequence joins TRBV13 and TRBJ2-7; D gene ambiguous. Germline V gene sequence: CDR1 PRHDT, CDR2 FYEKMQ (reference sequence). Trimming took off 6 bases at V and 0 bases at J, with 6 bases between the two ends. The CDR3 is 12 amino acids. Written as DNA, the CDR3 is TGTGCCAGCAGTGAGATCTCCTACGAGCAGTACTTC. Its translation: CASSEISYEQYF.

The chain carries TRBV7-8 and TRBJ2-3, with a tentative D call TRBD1 (5 bases). V gave up 1 base and J gave up 0 bases, with 14 bases separating them. The CDR3 runs to 17 residues. Germline V gene data show CDR1 as SGHVS and CDR2 as FQNEAQ. The CDR3 region has the DNA TGTGCCAGCAGCTTAGGGACATATTATTCTAGCACAGATACGCAGTATTTT. The encoded protein is CASSLGTYYSSTDTQYF.

This CDR3 reads CASSQVPGLAAHYEQYF. In DNA, the CDR3 is TGCGCCAGCAGCCAAGTTCCTGGACTAGCAGCTCACTACGAGCAGTACTTC. V and J are TRBV4-1 and TRBJ2-7; 8 positions match TRBD2. The V gene's germline CDR1 is MGHRA and CDR2 YSYEKL. This CDR3 is 17 amino acids long. Trimming removed 1 base from V and 3 bases from J; junction bases left unmatched: 11.

The rearrangement links TRBV6-5 to TRBJ1-2; 11 bases are a match to TRBD1. The CDR3 has 14 amino acids. CDR1 is MNHEY, CDR2 SVGAGI, per germline. J was trimmed by 7 bases and V by 8 bases; bases with no gene match: 9. CDR3 loop: CASGLGQGAFGYTF. For the CDR3, the DNA is TGTGCCAGCGGACTTGGACAGGGGGCGTTTGGCTACACCTTC.

The rearrangement joins TRBV5-4 to TRBJ2-7; 11 nucleotides match TRBD2. The CDR3 is 15 residues long. V was pared by 3 bases and J by 4 bases, with 6 bases of the junction left unmatched. In germline, CDR1 is SGHNT, CDR2 YYREEE (reference sequence). The CDR3 DNA is TGTGCCAGCAGCTCTACTAGCGGGAGTAAGTACGAGCAGTACTTC. It codes for CASSSTSGSKYEQYF.